The T cell receptor beta chain under discussion was sequenced for a study of T cell clonotyping in hematopoietic cell transplantation. Broader study findings: Recipient TCR diversity dropped after transplant; expanded clonotypes rose from day 30 to 180. Higher Inverse Simpson Index values in graft donor and pretransplant recipient predicted broader posttransplant TCR diversity.

The CDR3 has 14 residues. CDR1 is WSHSY and CDR2 is SAAADI in the germline V gene. V was cut by 5 bases and J by 5 bases, with 16 bases left in between. Generated by immunoSEQ multiplex PCR, the TCRdb table keeps only in-frame clones and is missing some. Of nearly 70,000 clones detected, around 94% appear once; the ten largest clones hold more than 1.5%. With respect to this clone: Its antigen remains unidentified.

The TCR comes from a man over 45 in good health. Some clones in this sample may be carry-over from other donors' samples. The sample was peripheral blood mononuclear cells. The chain recombines TRBV10-2 with TRBJ2-7; D not certain. CDR3 sequence reads: CASSPPGKNDEQYF. The DNA for the CDR3 is TGCGCCAGCAGTCCCCCAGGAAAAAATGACGAGCAGTACTTC.